The subject of this entry is one TCR beta chain. Sequencing used immunoSEQ multiplex PCR; TCRdb keeps in-frame clones, though not all of them. The sample records about 320,000 clones, approximately 88% being singletons. The record originates from a study of blood T cell repertoires in COVID-19. The CDR3 has 16 amino acids. Trimming shortened V by 3 bases and J by 1 base, and 16 bases separated the two germline ends. Per the germline V gene, CDR1 is MNHEY and CDR2 is SMNVEV (reference sequence). The chain links TRBV27 to TRBJ2-7, with a weak D call TRBD1 (6 bases). Sequencing input: PBMCs or T cells enriched from blood (not recorded which). The TCR originated in a man aged 55 to 70 who had recovered from COVID-19. CDR3 amino acids: CASSFFTGTRSYEQYF. The CDR3 nucleotides are TGTGCCAGCAGTTTTTTCACCGGGACAAGGTCCTACGAGCAGTACTTC.